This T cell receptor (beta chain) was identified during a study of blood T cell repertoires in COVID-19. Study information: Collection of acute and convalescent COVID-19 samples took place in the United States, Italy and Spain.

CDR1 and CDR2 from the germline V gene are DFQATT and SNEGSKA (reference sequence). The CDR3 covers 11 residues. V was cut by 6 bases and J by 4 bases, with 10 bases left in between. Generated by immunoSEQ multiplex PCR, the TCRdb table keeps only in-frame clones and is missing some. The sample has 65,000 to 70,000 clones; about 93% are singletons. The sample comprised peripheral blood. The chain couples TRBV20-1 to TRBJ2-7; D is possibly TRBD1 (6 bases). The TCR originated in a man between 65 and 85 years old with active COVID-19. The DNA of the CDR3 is TGCAGTGCAGGGGACAATTACGAGCAGTACTTC. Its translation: CSAGDNYEQYF.